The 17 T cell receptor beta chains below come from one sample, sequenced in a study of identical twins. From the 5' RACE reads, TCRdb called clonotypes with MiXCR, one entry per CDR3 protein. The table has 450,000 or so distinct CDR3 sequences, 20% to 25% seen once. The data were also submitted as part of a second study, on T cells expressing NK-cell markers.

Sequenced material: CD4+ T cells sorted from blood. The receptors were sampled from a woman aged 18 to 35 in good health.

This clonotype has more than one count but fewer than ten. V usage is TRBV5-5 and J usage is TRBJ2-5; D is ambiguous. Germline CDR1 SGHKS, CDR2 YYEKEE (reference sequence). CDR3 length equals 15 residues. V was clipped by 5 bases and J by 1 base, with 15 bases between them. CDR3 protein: CASRLAPKIQETQYF. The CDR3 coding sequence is TGTGCCAGCAGACTGGCCCCAAAGATCCAAGAGACCCAGTACTTC.

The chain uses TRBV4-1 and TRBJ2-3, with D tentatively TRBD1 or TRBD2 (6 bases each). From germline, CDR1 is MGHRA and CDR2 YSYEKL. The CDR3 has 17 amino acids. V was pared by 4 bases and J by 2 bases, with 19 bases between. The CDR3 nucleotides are TGCGCCAGCAGCCCTGCTGGTCGGGGGCTTATCACAGATACGCAGTATTTT. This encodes CASSPAGRGLITDTQYF.

The CDR3, as DNA: TGCGCCAGCAGGACGGACAGCCCTAGGAAGGCGGATACGCAGTATTTT. This gives the protein CASRTDSPRKADTQYF. The gene calls are TRBV10-2 and TRBJ2-3; D might be TRBD1 (6 bases). The CDR3 length is 16 residues. V lost 6 bases and J lost 6, with 22 bases in between. Germline V gene data show CDR1 as WSHSY and CDR2 as SAAADI.

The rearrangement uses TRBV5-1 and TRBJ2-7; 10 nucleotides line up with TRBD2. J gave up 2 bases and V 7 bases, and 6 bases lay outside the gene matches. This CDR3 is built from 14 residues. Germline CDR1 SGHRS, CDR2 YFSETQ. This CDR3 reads CASYTGTSAYEQYF. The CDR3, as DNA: TGCGCCAGCTATACGGGGACTAGCGCCTACGAGCAGTACTTC. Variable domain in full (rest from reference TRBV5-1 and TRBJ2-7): KAGVTQTPRYLIKTRGQQVTLSCSPISGHRSVSWYQQTPGQGLQFLFEYFSETQRNKGNFPGRFSGRQFSNSRSEMNVSTLELGDSALYLCASYTGTSAYEQYFGPGTRLTVT.

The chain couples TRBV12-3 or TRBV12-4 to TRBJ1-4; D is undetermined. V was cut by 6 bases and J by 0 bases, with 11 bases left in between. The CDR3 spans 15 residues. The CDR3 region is CASSLFGATNEKLFF. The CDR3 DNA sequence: TGTGCCAGCAGCCTCTTCGGAGCAACTAATGAAAAACTGTTTTTT.

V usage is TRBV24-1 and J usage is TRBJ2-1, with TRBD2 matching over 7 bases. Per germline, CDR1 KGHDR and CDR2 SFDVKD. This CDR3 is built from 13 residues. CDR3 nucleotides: TGTGCTTACCTAGCGGAGCCCTACAATGAGCAGTTCTTC. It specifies CAYLAEPYNEQFF.

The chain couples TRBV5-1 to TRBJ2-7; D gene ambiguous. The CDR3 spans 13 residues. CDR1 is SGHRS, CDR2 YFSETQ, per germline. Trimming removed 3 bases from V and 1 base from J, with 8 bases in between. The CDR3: CASSSTYSYEQYF. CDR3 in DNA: TGCGCCAGCAGCTCTACCTATTCCTACGAGCAGTACTTC.

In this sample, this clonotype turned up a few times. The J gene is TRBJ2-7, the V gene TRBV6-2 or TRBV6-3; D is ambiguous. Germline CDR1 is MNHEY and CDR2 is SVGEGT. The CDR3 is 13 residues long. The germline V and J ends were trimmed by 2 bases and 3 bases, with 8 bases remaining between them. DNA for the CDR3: TGTGCCAGCAGTTACAAGGTAAACTACGAGCAGTACTTC. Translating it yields CASSYKVNYEQYF.

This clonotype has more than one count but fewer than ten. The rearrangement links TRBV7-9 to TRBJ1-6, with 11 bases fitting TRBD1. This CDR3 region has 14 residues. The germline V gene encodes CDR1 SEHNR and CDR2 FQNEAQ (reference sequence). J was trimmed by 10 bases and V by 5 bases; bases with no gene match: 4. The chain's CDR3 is CASSLRTGGSPLHF. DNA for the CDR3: TGTGCCAGCAGCCTCCGGACAGGGGGCTCACCCCTCCACTTT. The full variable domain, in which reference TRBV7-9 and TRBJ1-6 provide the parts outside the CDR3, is DTGVSQNPRHKITKRGQNVTFRCDPISEHNRLYWYRQTLGQGPEFLTYFQNEAQLEKSRLLSDRFSAERPKGSFSTLEIQRTEQGDSAMYLCASSLRTGGSPLHFGNGTRLTVT.

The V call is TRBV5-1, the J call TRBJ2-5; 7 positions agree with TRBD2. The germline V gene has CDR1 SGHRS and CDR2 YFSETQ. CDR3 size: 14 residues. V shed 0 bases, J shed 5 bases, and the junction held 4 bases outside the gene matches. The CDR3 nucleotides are TGCGCCAGCAGCTTGGGAGCGGGGCTGGAGACCCAGTACTTC. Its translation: CASSLGAGLETQYF.

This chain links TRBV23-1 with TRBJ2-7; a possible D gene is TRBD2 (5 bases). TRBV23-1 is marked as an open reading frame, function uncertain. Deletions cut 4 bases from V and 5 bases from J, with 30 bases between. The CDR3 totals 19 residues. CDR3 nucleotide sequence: TGCGCCAGCAGTCTCGGGGATTTTAATTTGAGGACGGGATTGGACGAGCAGTACTTC. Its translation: CASSLGDFNLRTGLDEQYF.

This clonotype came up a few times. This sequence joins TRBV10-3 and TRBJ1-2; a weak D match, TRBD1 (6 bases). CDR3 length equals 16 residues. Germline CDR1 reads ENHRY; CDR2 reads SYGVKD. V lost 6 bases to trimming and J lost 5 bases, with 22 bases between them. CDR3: CAISYGGRGGGYGYTF. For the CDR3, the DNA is TGTGCCATCAGCTACGGGGGCAGGGGTGGTGGGTATGGCTACACCTTC.

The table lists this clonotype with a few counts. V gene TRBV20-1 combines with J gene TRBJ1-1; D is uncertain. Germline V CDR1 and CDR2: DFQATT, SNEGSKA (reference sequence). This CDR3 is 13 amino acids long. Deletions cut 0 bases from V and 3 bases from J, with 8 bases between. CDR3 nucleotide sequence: TGCAGTGCTAGAGACCACAGCGACACTGAAGCTTTCTTT. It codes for CSARDHSDTEAFF.

The chain's CDR3 is CASSYGVGSIQETQYF. The CDR3 coding sequence is TGTGCCAGCAGTTACGGCGTCGGCTCAATTCAAGAGACCCAGTACTTC. The rearrangement joins TRBV6-5 to TRBJ2-5; D gene unclear. CDR3 length: 16 amino acids. Germline CDR1 reads MNHEY; CDR2 reads SVGAGI. Deletions cut 2 bases from V and 2 bases from J, with 15 bases between.

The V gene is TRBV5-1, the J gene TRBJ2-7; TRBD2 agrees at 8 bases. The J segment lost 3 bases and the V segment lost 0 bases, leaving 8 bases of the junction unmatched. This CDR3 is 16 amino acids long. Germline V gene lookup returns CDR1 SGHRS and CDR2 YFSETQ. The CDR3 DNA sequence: TGCGCCAGCAGCTTGGTGCCGGGGGGGAATTTCTACGAGCAGTACTTC. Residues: CASSLVPGGNFYEQYF.

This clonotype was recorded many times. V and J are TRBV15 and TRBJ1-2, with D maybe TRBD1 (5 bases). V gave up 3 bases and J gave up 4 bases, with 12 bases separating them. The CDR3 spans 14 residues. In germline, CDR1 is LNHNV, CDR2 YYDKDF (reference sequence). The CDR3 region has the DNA TGTGCCACCAGCAGTCCCGGGACGGGCTATGGCTACACCTTC. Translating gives CATSSPGTGYGYTF.

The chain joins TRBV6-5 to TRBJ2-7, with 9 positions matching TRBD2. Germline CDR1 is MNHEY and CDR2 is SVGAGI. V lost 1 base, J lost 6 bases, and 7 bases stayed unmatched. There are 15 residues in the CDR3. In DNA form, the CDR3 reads TGTGCCAGCAGTTACTTCCCGGGACTAGCCGCCGAGCAGTACTTC. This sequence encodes CASSYFPGLAAEQYF.